The entry below describes one TCR beta chain. The antigen it binds to is not known. Per-base quality was not reported, and no clone a single base away is much larger than it. The cysteine opens and the phenylalanine closes a CDR3 of 11 amino acids. Only CDR3 DNA is held: 33 bases, read in frame from base 1. At the junction V is shortened by 8 bases and J by 6 bases, with 11 bases in between. The germline V gene gives CDR1 as ENHRY and CDR2 as SYGVKD. TCR CDR3 regions were amplified from genomic DNA by multiplex PCR using the deep immunoSEQ assay. For each cell subset, the extracted genomic DNA was distributed evenly across all wells of several immunoSEQ 96-well plates, and each plate served as one replicate. Each replicate PCR for sorted subsets received 150 to 250 ng genomic DNA, equal to around 32,000 T cell genomes. The purified libraries were quantified using a Qubit 3.0 fluorometer, sized with a Bioanalyzer 2100, and then quantified again using the KAPA Library Quantification kit. Every immunoSEQ 96-well plate was sequenced on a separate single-read 150-cycle Illumina NextSeq 550 flow cell. Per the authors' processing: The immunoSEQ output contained only junctional sequences without quality scores, so filtering could not match that applied to full-length reads. To assign V/J genes and CDR3, sequences were annotated using PyIR, a Python wrapper for IgBLAST v1.9, with IMGT germline references. Reads were filtered out if the reads had weak V/J assignments (E-value above 1e-6), no CDR3, stop codons, out-of-frame junctions, or ambiguous translated residues. V3J clonotypes were defined by identical inferred V gene, J gene, and CDR3 amino acid sequence. The percentage overlap between two repertoires was calculated by dividing the number of shared unique clonotypes by the size of the smaller repertoire. Richness of each repertoire was evaluated using RTK rarefaction, the Chao1 estimator, and Recon v2.1 estimates of unobserved clonotypes. OLGA was used to compute generation probabilities for all TCRbeta clonotypes that the gDNA method yielded from a few donors. TCRdb's version of the immuneACCESS table is confined to in-frame rearrangements and falls short of the full clone set. An unresolved V gene accounts for under half of the shortfall where checked; the remainder is of unknown origin. V, J and clone size are those of that table, while D and trimming were read from the DNA. Present in this sample are a few million clones, approximately 94% of which were seen just once. The ten largest account for roughly 0.13% of the sample.

This sample was taken from a study of shared clonotypes between healthy human individuals (dated by TCRdb to about 2020). General notes on the study: Three men and two women, aged 18 to 49 years, made up the cohort. For each donor, CD4 naive and CD4 memory were each given three plates, CD8 naive was given two plates, and CD8 memory was given one plate. The study deeply sequenced blood TCR repertoires of five healthy adults to estimate repertoire size and the extent of clonotype sharing between individuals. Libraries were prepared and TCR repertoires were sequenced by different laboratories using diverse techniques, in order to increase sequencing depth and limit assay-specific biases. Leukapheresis yielded between about 0.85 and 10 billion PBMCs per donor. The paper's findings and limits, for the study overall: Pairwise subsampling led to the expectation that sequencing depth would affect the degree of clonotype sharing among donors. When four donors were compared, the shared fraction of clonotypes was roughly 5% for naive CD4, approximately 3.3% for naive CD8, 2% to 2.5% for memory CD4, and less than 0.45% for memory CD8. Incomplete sequencing was indicated by rarefaction of sorted-subset datasets, despite the large sequencing depth. Naive subsets generally had larger estimated clonotype richness than memory subsets. Sampling was limited to blood, and TCR repertoires in tissue likely differ from TCR repertoires in blood. Compared with non-shared clonotypes, the clonotypes found in all four sorted-subset donors had higher generation probabilities. The genetic and exposure-history diversity represented was limited by the small number of donors.

The donors were healthy, HIV-negative adults who had no recently reported acute infections or vaccinations. Every donor was a Caucasian adult residing in Nashville, Tennessee, USA. CD4+ T cells were enriched by magnetic negative selection, after which naive cells were positively selected on CD45RA and the negative fraction was taken as the memory subset. Blood was obtained by leukapheresis, after which PBMCs were separated by Ficoll-Histopaque density gradient centrifugation and cryopreserved in liquid nitrogen vapor phase. Purity and quantity of every magnetically sorted T cell population were checked by analytical flow cytometry. Genomic DNA was isolated from each sorted fraction and quantified by UV absorbance on a Nanodrop 2000c.

The chain was built from TRBV10-3 and TRBJ2-7, and possibly TRBD2, on 6 matching bases. The sequence was obtained from a man between 18 and 35 years old in good health. Sequencing was done on a sample of naive CD4+ T cells sorted from blood. The cell subset or site label, read with the paper, signifies: CD45RA+ positively selected. Read as DNA, the sequence is TGTGCCATCGGCCTAGCGACCGAGCAGTACTTC. Its protein is CAIGLATEQYF.